These 30 T cell receptor beta chains came from one sample sequenced in a study of identical twins' blood T cells. Each CDR3 protein is one row after TCRdb ran MiXCR on the 5' RACE reads. The sample lists hundreds of thousands of distinct CDR3 sequences, about 28% seen once, with 5.5% to 7% in the top ten. Sequencing was done on a sample of PBMCs. Receptors were obtained from a woman aged 18-55 years in good health.

The V and J genes are TRBV18 and TRBJ1-2; D gene unclear. Trimming stripped 3 bases from V and 4 bases from J, with 18 bases between. This CDR3 comprises 16 residues. Germline values: CDR1 KGHSH, CDR2 LQKENI. The CDR3 region is CASSPNRPELSYGYTF. Written as DNA, the CDR3 is TGTGCCAGCTCACCGAATCGTCCAGAACTTTCCTATGGCTACACCTTC.

This chain joins TRBV7-8 and TRBJ1-4; the D is unclear. CDR1 is SGHVS and CDR2 is FQNEAQ in the germline V gene. The CDR3 extends over 15 amino acids. The germline V and J ends were trimmed by 5 bases and 0 bases, with 10 bases remaining between them. CDR3 DNA: TGTGCCAGCAGCCTCAGAACAACAACTAATGAAAAACTGTTTTTT. This sequence encodes CASSLRTTTNEKLFF.

V usage is TRBV7-2 and J usage is TRBJ1-2; D call uncertain. Germline-derived CDR1 and CDR2 are SGHTA and FQGNSA. Between the trimmed V and J ends, which lost 4 bases and 13 bases, there was a span of 10 bases. CDR3 length equals 10 residues. The CDR3 is CASSYPQRTF. CDR3 coding DNA: TGTGCCAGCAGCTATCCCCAACGCACCTTC.

CDR3 in DNA: TGTGCCAGCATCGACAGGGGGAACACTGAAGCTTTCTTT. Its translation: CASIDRGNTEAFF. V gene TRBV6-6 combines with J gene TRBJ1-1; 8 bases agree with TRBD1. Germline lookup yields CDR1 MNHNY and CDR2 SVGAGI (reference sequence). V shed 7 bases, J shed 1 base, and the junction held 2 bases outside the gene matches. This CDR3 is built from 13 residues.

This clonotype was observed a few times. The chain links TRBV7-8 to TRBJ2-5; no reliable D call. Germline CDR1 reads SGHVS; CDR2 reads FQNEAQ. This CDR3 has 13 residues. V lost 5 bases, J lost 1 base, and 8 bases lay in between. In DNA, the CDR3 is TGTGCCAGCAGCAAAGATCTCCAAGAGACCCAGTACTTC. It yields the protein CASSKDLQETQYF.

Ten or more counts support this clonotype. The V and J genes are TRBV12-5 and TRBJ1-5, with unresolved D. Per the germline V gene, CDR1 is LGHNT and CDR2 is FRNRAP. Trimming cost V 3 bases and J 7 bases, with 10 bases left between them. CDR3 length: 13 amino acids. The CDR3 loop reads CASGFWGGQPQHF. The CDR3 DNA sequence: TGTGCTAGTGGTTTTTGGGGAGGGCAGCCCCAGCATTTT.

This clonotype appeared a few times. Sequence at one end of the junction differs from germline and may be a read error. J is TRBJ2-3 and V is TRBV28; a possible D gene is TRBD2 (6 bases). This CDR3 has 15 residues. Germline-derived CDR1 and CDR2 are MDHEN and SYDVKM. The CDR3 DNA follows: TGTGTCAGCAGTCAACTCGGAGCTAGCGCAGATACGCAGTATTTT. Translation gives CVSSQLGASADTQYF.

The chain combines TRBV7-9 with TRBJ2-1, with unresolved D. Germline CDR1 and CDR2: SEHNR and FQNEAQ (reference sequence). This CDR3 has 15 residues. V was shortened by 2 bases and J by 0 bases, with 8 bases between the two germline ends. The CDR3 sequence: CASSLILASYNEQFF. In DNA, the CDR3 is TGTGCCAGCAGCTTAATATTGGCCTCCTACAATGAGCAGTTCTTC.

Details on this clonotype: One end of the junction varies from germline; a read error may be responsible. The chain is built from TRBV5-1 and TRBJ1-1; D remains ambiguous. Germline V gene sequence: CDR1 SGHRS, CDR2 YFSETQ. The CDR3 is made up of 15 amino acids. The DNA of the CDR3 is TGCGCCAGCAGTCTGGCACGCGGGATGAACACTGAAGCTCTCTTT. Translation gives CASSLARGMNTEALF.

As to this clonotype: This may come from a read error, since a much larger clone is one base off. This chain links TRBV10-1 with TRBJ1-1, with 9 bases that match TRBD1. Trimming cost V 8 bases and J 8 bases; bases outside gene matches: 18. Germline CDR1 is WNHNN and CDR2 is SYGVQD (reference sequence). CDR3 length: 16 residues. The DNA of the CDR3 is TGCGCCAGCGGCCAGGACAGGGGTAGTTCGGGATCGGAAGCTTTCTTT. Its translation: CASGQDRGSSGSEAFF.

V and J are TRBV2 and TRBJ1-6; weak D call: TRBD1 (5 bases). Germline V CDR1 and CDR2: SNHLY, FYNNEI. V was clipped by 10 bases and J by 5 bases, with 15 bases between them. The CDR3 length is 14 residues. As DNA, the CDR3 is TGTGCCATCACCCGGGGACGGCATAATTCACCCCTCCACTTT. It codes for CAITRGRHNSPLHF.

The sample holds a few counts of this clonotype. The chain recombines TRBV20-1 with TRBJ1-2; D remains unclear. Per the germline V gene, CDR1 is DFQATT and CDR2 is SNEGSKA (reference sequence). Trimming left V 4 bases short and J 7 bases short, with 19 bases between. This CDR3 contains 14 residues. The chain's CDR3 is CSAIPTMGDFGYTF. CDR3 nucleotide sequence: TGCAGTGCTATACCCACCATGGGTGATTTTGGCTACACCTTC.

This clonotype was seen a single time. The junction and the germline gene differ at one end; a read error may be behind it. The chain combines TRBV6-5 with TRBJ1-5, with TRBD1 identical over 9 bases. The CDR3 extends over 16 amino acids. Germline V gene lookup returns CDR1 MNHEY and CDR2 SVGAGI. Here the CDR3 DNA reads TGTGCCAGCAGTTACTCCTACAGGGGGCGGAATCGGCCCCAGCATTTT. It translates to CASSYSYRGRNRPQHF.

CDR3 region: CASSLDTSTDTQYF. In nucleotides, the CDR3 is TGTGCCAGCAGCCTCGATACATCCACAGATACGCAGTATTTT. The rearrangement joins TRBV7-9 to TRBJ2-3; D unclear. Deletions cut 5 bases from V and 2 bases from J, with 11 bases between. The CDR3 is 14 residues long. Germline V gene lookup returns CDR1 SEHNR and CDR2 FQNEAQ (reference sequence).

The chain is built from TRBV3-1 and TRBJ2-2; D uncertain. Trimming shortened V by 1 base and J by 5 bases, and 11 bases separated the two germline ends. The germline CDR1 and CDR2 sequences are LGHDT and YNNKEL (reference sequence). The CDR3 runs 15 residues. Here the CDR3 reads CASSQALVVTGELFF. In DNA form, the CDR3 reads TGTGCCAGCAGCCAAGCCCTCGTGGTTACCGGGGAGCTGTTTTTT.

This clonotype turned up a few times. The gene calls are TRBV7-8 and TRBJ1-5, with D maybe TRBD1 (5 bases). Trimming took off 1 base at V and 3 bases at J, with 16 bases between the two ends. The CDR3 sequence is 17 residues long. The V gene's germline CDR1 is SGHVS and CDR2 FQNEAQ. CDR3 sequence (DNA): TGTGCCAGCAGCTTAGGCTCCGGACGGGACTCCAATCAGCCCCAGCATTTT. Protein: CASSLGSGRDSNQPQHF. The variable domain in full, completed from reference TRBV7-8 and TRBJ1-5, reads GAGVSQSPRYKVAKRGQDVALRCDPISGHVSLFWYQQALGQGPEFLTYFQNEAQLDKSGLPSDRFFAERPEGSVSTLKIQRTQQEDSAVYLCASSLGSGRDSNQPQHFGDGTRLSIL.

The chain has TRBV27 and TRBJ2-2, with D possibly TRBD2 on 6 matching bases. Between the trimmed V and J ends, which lost 0 bases and 11 bases, there was a span of 16 bases. Germline V gene lookup returns CDR1 MNHEY and CDR2 SMNVEV (reference sequence). The CDR3 spans 15 residues. Here the CDR3 reads CASSLSFRGGAELFF. The CDR3, as DNA: TGTGCCAGCAGTTTATCTTTCAGAGGAGGGGCTGAGCTGTTTTTT.

There are many counts of this clonotype. J is TRBJ2-4 and V is TRBV29-1; D gene uncertain. The CDR3 consists of 14 residues. Looked up from germline, CDR1 is SQVTM and CDR2 is ANQGSEA. The ends were cut back, 7 bases at V and 1 base at J, with 14 bases in the middle. The CDR3 is CSARTSAAKNIQYF. The DNA for the CDR3 is TGCAGCGCCCGGACGTCGGCGGCCAAAAACATTCAGTACTTC.

The CDR3 spells CASEGGWGSGGYTF. The CDR3 DNA follows: TGTGCCAGTGAAGGCGGTTGGGGATCCGGCGGCTACACCTTC. The V and J genes are TRBV19 and TRBJ1-2; D is uncertain. CDR3 length: 14 residues. Germline-derived CDR1 and CDR2 are LNHDA and SQIVND (reference sequence). Trimming cost V 8 bases and J 8 bases, with 21 bases left between them.

The genes are TRBV4-1 and TRBJ1-1; D is possibly TRBD1 (6 bases). From germline, CDR1 is MGHRA and CDR2 YSYEKL. The CDR3 covers 15 residues. V lost 8 bases to trimming and J lost 4 bases, with 20 bases between them. CDR3 DNA sequence: TGCGCCAGCTCCCCGAGCGGGGGGGGCCTCACTGAAGCTTTCTTT. This gives the protein CASSPSGGGLTEAFF.

This clonotype was seen more than once but under ten times. CDR3 nucleotide sequence: TGTGCCAGCAGGGGCCGGGACAGTTATAATTCACCCCTCCACTTT. This translates into CASRGRDSYNSPLHF. V is TRBV7-9 and J is TRBJ1-6, with 7 nucleotides matching TRBD1. Germline V gene data show CDR1 as SEHNR and CDR2 as FQNEAQ (reference sequence). Trimming at V came to 6 bases and at J to 4 bases, leaving 6 bases not matched to a gene. The CDR3 extends over 15 amino acids.

The V call is TRBV19, the J call TRBJ1-2; D ambiguous. Germline V gives CDR1 LNHDA, CDR2 SQIVND (reference sequence). The ends were cut back, 3 bases at V and 4 bases at J, with 12 bases in the middle. The CDR3 sequence is 14 residues long. The CDR3 loop is CASSMRGGPYGYTF. The CDR3 DNA reads as TGTGCCAGTAGTATGAGAGGAGGACCCTATGGCTACACCTTC. Variable domain in full (rest from reference TRBV19 and TRBJ1-2): DGGITQSPKYLFRKEGQNVTLSCEQNLNHDAMYWYRQDPGQGLRLIYYSQIVNDFQKGDIAEGYSVSREKKESFPLTVTSAQKNPTAFYLCASSMRGGPYGYTFGSGTRLTVV.

The chain combines TRBV28 with TRBJ2-1; no firm D call. The germline V and J ends were trimmed by 4 bases and 6 bases, with 10 bases remaining between them. CDR1 MDHEN and CDR2 SYDVKM come from the germline V gene. CDR3 length equals 13 residues. The CDR3 DNA follows: TGTGCCAGCAGTTCCCAGGAGACCAATGAGCAGTTCTTC. It codes for CASSSQETNEQFF.

V is TRBV29-1 and J is TRBJ2-5; 7 positions agree with TRBD1. Germline lookup yields CDR1 SQVTM and CDR2 ANQGSEA. The CDR3 is 13 amino acids. The CDR3 DNA reads as TGCACCGTAGGGGGCTTAGGGCAAGAGACCCAGTACTTC. Translation: CTVGGLGQETQYF.

As DNA, the CDR3 is TGTGCCAGCAGCCAAGACGAAGCTTGGGTCACAGATACGCAGTATTTT. It specifies CASSQDEAWVTDTQYF. The V gene is TRBV4-2, the J gene TRBJ2-3; D is unresolved. Germline lookup yields CDR1 LGHNA and CDR2 YNFKEQ. The length of the CDR3 is 16 residues. Trimming removed 0 bases at V and 2 bases at J, with 12 bases between.

As for this clonotype: This may be a read error: a much more frequent sequence differs by one nucleotide. CDR3 protein: CASSFQGAGGTEASF. The CDR3 DNA reads TGTGCCAGCTCCTTCCAGGGGGCTGGAGGGACTGAAGCTTCCTTT. J is TRBJ1-1 and V is TRBV18; TRBD1 matches 8 bases. The CDR3 loop spans 15 amino acids. Per the germline V gene, CDR1 is KGHSH and CDR2 is LQKENI.

This clonotype was recorded at least ten times. The chain carries TRBV20-1 and TRBJ1-1; unclear D gene. CDR3 length: 12 amino acids. From germline, CDR1 is DFQATT and CDR2 SNEGSKA (reference sequence). The V end was cut by 6 bases, the J end by 1 base, with 9 bases between. CDR3 protein: CSAVRQNTEAFF. In nucleotides, the CDR3 is TGCAGTGCGGTGAGGCAGAACACTGAAGCTTTCTTT.

V gene TRBV9 combines with J gene TRBJ1-2, with D possibly matching TRBD1 (5 bases). V was shortened by 7 bases and J by 7 bases, with 17 bases between the two germline ends. CDR1 and CDR2 (germline): SGDLS, YYNGEE. The CDR3 runs 13 residues. The CDR3 DNA follows: TGTGCCAGCTTCGACGGATCCAGGGTTGGCTACACCTTC. Residues: CASFDGSRVGYTF. Complete variable domain (other parts from reference TRBV9 and TRBJ1-2): DSGVTQTPKHLITATGQRVTLRCSPRSGDLSVYWYQQSLDQGLQFLIQYYNGEERAKGNILERFSAQQFPDLHSELNLSSLELGDSALYFCASFDGSRVGYTFGSGTRLTVV.

The CDR3 protein is CASSSTDSINQPQHF. CDR3 DNA sequence: TGTGCCAGCAGTAGTACGGACAGCATTAATCAGCCCCAGCATTTT. The chain recombines TRBV7-9 with TRBJ1-5; D might be TRBD1 (6 bases). CDR1 and CDR2 from the germline V gene are SEHNR and FQNEAQ (reference sequence). With 6 bases removed from V and 4 bases from J, the gap between germline ends came to 16 bases. This CDR3 has 15 amino acids. Full variable domain (remainder filled in from reference TRBV7-9 and TRBJ1-5): DTGVSQNPRHKITKRGQNVTFRCDPISEHNRLYWYRQTLGQGPEFLTYFQNEAQLEKSRLLSDRFSAERPKGSFSTLEIQRTEQGDSAMYLCASSSTDSINQPQHFGDGTRLSIL.

V is TRBV7-8 and J is TRBJ2-1; D call uncertain. CDR1 is SGHVS, CDR2 FQNEAQ, per germline. V gave up 5 bases and J gave up 2 bases, with 4 bases separating them. CDR3 size: 12 residues. CDR3 sequence (DNA): TGTGCCAGCAGCCAGGCCTACAATGAGCAGTTCTTC. As protein: CASSQAYNEQFF. Looking up the rest from reference TRBV7-8 and TRBJ2-1 gives the full variable domain: GAGVSQSPRYKVAKRGQDVALRCDPISGHVSLFWYQQALGQGPEFLTYFQNEAQLDKSGLPSDRFFAERPEGSVSTLKIQRTQQEDSAVYLCASSQAYNEQFFGPGTRLTVL.